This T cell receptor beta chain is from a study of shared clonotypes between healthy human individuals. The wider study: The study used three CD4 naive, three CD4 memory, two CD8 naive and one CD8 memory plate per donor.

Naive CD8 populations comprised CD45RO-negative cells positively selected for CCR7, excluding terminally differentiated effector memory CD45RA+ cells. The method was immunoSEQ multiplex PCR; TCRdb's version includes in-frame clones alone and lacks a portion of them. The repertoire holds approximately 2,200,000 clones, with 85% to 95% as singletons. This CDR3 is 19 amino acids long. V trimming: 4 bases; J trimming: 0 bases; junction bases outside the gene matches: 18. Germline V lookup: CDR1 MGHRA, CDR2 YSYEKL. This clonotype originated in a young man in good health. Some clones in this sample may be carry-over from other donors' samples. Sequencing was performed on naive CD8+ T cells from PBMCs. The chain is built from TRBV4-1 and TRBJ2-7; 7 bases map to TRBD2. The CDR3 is CASSPRGVWREHSSYEQYF. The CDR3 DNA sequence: TGCGCCAGCAGCCCTCGGGGGGTGTGGCGGGAGCACAGCTCCTACGAGCAGTACTTC.